This note documents a single T cell receptor beta chain sequence. These data originate in a study of control samples from healthy donors and cancer patients. Generated by immunoSEQ multiplex PCR, the TCRdb table keeps only in-frame clones and is missing some. The table has hundreds of thousands of clones, 75% to 95% seen once; the top ten hold 5% to 8%. Germline CDR1 reads SGHVS; CDR2 reads FQNEAQ. The CDR3 loop spans 14 amino acids. V dropped 3 bases and J dropped 9 bases, with 15 bases sitting between them. The clonotype comes from a man aged 35 to 55 with head and neck cancer. Sample: PBMCs. The chain joins TRBV7-8 to TRBJ2-4; no definite D call. The CDR3, as DNA: TGTGCCAGCAGCTTCGATTCCCTCCCAGGCATTCAGTACTTC. Its translation: CASSFDSLPGIQYF.